Listed below are T cell receptor beta chains from one sample, sequenced in a study of T cell repertoires in cytomegalovirus infection. No antigen has been assigned to these receptors. TCRdb fed the reads into MiXCR, producing one record per CDR3 protein. The table shows 350,000 to 400,000 distinct CDR3 sequences, with about 35% occurring only once. The source material was cultured PBMCs, sampled from culture after CMV antigen stimulation. The source is a human donor in good health (CMV status not recorded). Some clones in this sample may be carry-over from other donors' samples. Each CDR3 is given with its conserved first and last residue. A D gene is named only where the DNA matches it firmly. The size of a clone is reported for some rows only, either as once, few or many, or as a class for expanded clones.

D gene: -
J gene: TRBJ2-3
V gene: TRBV12-3/TRBV12-4
CDR3 length: 16
clone size: many
CDR3 DNA: TGTGCCAGCAGTCTAATCGACGGTTTCGGGAGTGGTACGCAGTATTTT
CDR3 protein: CASSLIDGFGSGTQYF

D gene: -
J gene: TRBJ2-6
V gene: TRBV28
CDR3 length: 19
clone size: -
CDR3 DNA: TGTGCCAGCAGTAATACAACAGGGACCTTCAGCTCTGGGGCCAACGTCCTGACTTTC
CDR3 protein: CASSNTTGTFSSGANVLTF

D gene: TRBD2
J gene: TRBJ2-1
V gene: TRBV7-6
CDR3 length: 18
clone size: -
CDR3 DNA: TGTGCCAGCAGCTTAGCGAGAGGGGGGACTAGCGGGAGATATGAGCAGTTCTTC
CDR3 protein: CASSLARGGTSGRYEQFF

D gene: -
J gene: TRBJ1-6
V gene: TRBV4-3
CDR3 length: 15
clone size: -
CDR3 DNA: TGCGCCAGCAGCCAGGGTAGCTCCTATAATTCACCCCTCCACTTT
CDR3 protein: CASSQGSSYNSPLHF

D gene: TRBD2
J gene: TRBJ2-4
V gene: TRBV20-1
CDR3 length: 16
clone size: few
CDR3 DNA: TGCAGTGCTTCTGGGACTAGCGGAATAGCCAAAAACATTCAGTACTTC
CDR3 protein: CSASGTSGIAKNIQYF

D gene: -
J gene: TRBJ2-1
V gene: TRBV7-9
CDR3 length: 15
clone size: -
CDR3 DNA: TGTGCCAGCACCTCCTGGGAATTCGGGTACAATGAGCAGTTCTTC
CDR3 protein: CASTSWEFGYNEQFF

D gene: -
J gene: TRBJ1-1
V gene: TRBV6-2/TRBV6-3
CDR3 length: 12
clone size: -
CDR3 DNA: TGTGCCAGCAGTTCCAGATTGGGGCAGGCTTTCTTT
CDR3 protein: CASSSRLGQAFF

D gene: -
J gene: TRBJ2-3
V gene: TRBV5-4
CDR3 length: 14
clone size: -
CDR3 DNA: TGTGCCAGCAGCTTCCCCTTGGGCACAGATACGCAGTATTTT
CDR3 protein: CASSFPLGTDTQYF

D gene: -
J gene: TRBJ1-1
V gene: TRBV7-4
CDR3 length: 16
clone size: few
CDR3 DNA: TGTGCCAGCGGCTCCCCTCACCAACAGGGCAACACTGAAGCTTTCTTT
CDR3 protein: CASGSPHQQGNTEAFF

D gene: -
J gene: TRBJ2-2
V gene: TRBV2
CDR3 length: 14
clone size: few
CDR3 DNA: TGTGCCAGCAGTGCCCGAGTTCGAACCGGGGAGCTGTTTTTT
CDR3 protein: CASSARVRTGELFF

D gene: TRBD2
J gene: TRBJ2-1
V gene: TRBV12-3/TRBV12-4
CDR3 length: 15
clone size: few
CDR3 DNA: TGTGCCATCCGCGGGGCGGGAGGGATACGCAATGAGCAGTTCTTC
CDR3 protein: CAIRGAGGIRNEQFF

D gene: -
J gene: TRBJ1-1
V gene: TRBV25-1
CDR3 length: 15
clone size: -
CDR3 DNA: TGTGCCAGCAGAGGGAACAGGGCTAAATTCACTGAAGCTTTCTTT
CDR3 protein: CASRGNRAKFTEAFF

D gene: TRBD2
J gene: TRBJ2-2
V gene: TRBV6-2/TRBV6-3
CDR3 length: 14
clone size: -
CDR3 DNA: TGTGCCAGCATCAAAGCGGGGTTCACCGGGGAGCTGTTTTTT
CDR3 protein: CASIKAGFTGELFF

D gene: TRBD1
J gene: TRBJ1-3
V gene: TRBV6-6
CDR3 length: 17
clone size: -
CDR3 DNA: TGTGCCAGCAGTACCGGAGGACAGGGGAGTTCTGGAAACACCATATATTTT
CDR3 protein: CASSTGGQGSSGNTIYF

D gene: -
J gene: TRBJ1-2
V gene: TRBV6-2/TRBV6-3
CDR3 length: 14
clone size: few
CDR3 DNA: TGTGCCAGCAGTCCCCAGGGGCGTAACGATGGCTACACCTTC
CDR3 protein: CASSPQGRNDGYTF

D gene: -
J gene: TRBJ1-2
V gene: TRBV7-9
CDR3 length: 12
clone size: few
CDR3 DNA: TGTGCCAGCAGCTGGGATTTCGAAGGCTACACCTTC
CDR3 protein: CASSWDFEGYTF

D gene: -
J gene: TRBJ2-5
V gene: TRBV6-2/TRBV6-3
CDR3 length: 13
clone size: few
CDR3 DNA: TGTGCCAGCAGTTACGACAGGATGGAGACCCAGTACTTC
CDR3 protein: CASSYDRMETQYF

D gene: TRBD1
J gene: TRBJ1-1
V gene: TRBV10-3
CDR3 length: 13
clone size: -
CDR3 DNA: TGTGCCATCAGCTTCGGGACAGGGGGTGAAGCTTTCTTT
CDR3 protein: CAISFGTGGEAFF

D gene: -
J gene: TRBJ2-1
V gene: TRBV10-3
CDR3 length: 14
clone size: -
CDR3 DNA: TGTGCCATCAGTGAGTCGCTCTCCCCCGGTGAGCAGTTCTTC
CDR3 protein: CAISESLSPGEQFF

D gene: -
J gene: TRBJ2-1
V gene: TRBV5-1
CDR3 length: 17
clone size: -
CDR3 DNA: TGCGCCAGCAGCTCCTCGACTAGCTCGACAGGGGTCGATGAGCAGTTCTTC
CDR3 protein: CASSSSTSSTGVDEQFF

D gene: TRBD1
J gene: TRBJ2-1
V gene: TRBV25-1
CDR3 length: 15
clone size: few
CDR3 DNA: TGTGCCAGCAGCGAGCAACTGGGGACAGGAAGATCGCAGTTCTTC
CDR3 protein: CASSEQLGTGRSQFF

D gene: TRBD2
J gene: TRBJ2-5
V gene: TRBV15
CDR3 length: 15
clone size: -
CDR3 DNA: TGTGCCACCAGCAGAACTAGACTAGCTTGGGAGACCCAGTACTTC
CDR3 protein: CATSRTRLAWETQYF

D gene: TRBD1
J gene: TRBJ1-5
V gene: TRBV27
CDR3 length: 16
clone size: -
CDR3 DNA: TGTGCCAGCAGTTTAATGGGACAGGGGTTGAAACAGCCCCAGCATTTT
CDR3 protein: CASSLMGQGLKQPQHF

D gene: -
J gene: TRBJ1-2
V gene: TRBV19
CDR3 length: 13
clone size: few
CDR3 DNA: TGTGCCAGCCGGTCGGAAGAAAACTATGGCTACACCTTC
CDR3 protein: CASRSEENYGYTF

D gene: TRBD2
J gene: TRBJ2-1
V gene: TRBV7-6
CDR3 length: 17
clone size: -
CDR3 DNA: TGTGCCAGCAGCAAACATGGGACTAGCGGGGGAAACAATGAGCAGTTCTTC
CDR3 protein: CASSKHGTSGGNNEQFF

D gene: -
J gene: TRBJ1-5
V gene: TRBV7-6
CDR3 length: 14
clone size: -
CDR3 DNA: TGTGCCAGCAGCTTAGACCATGGCAATCAGCCCCAGCATTTT
CDR3 protein: CASSLDHGNQPQHF

D gene: TRBD1
J gene: TRBJ2-1
V gene: TRBV2
CDR3 length: 18
clone size: few
CDR3 DNA: TGTGCCAGCAGTCTTACAGGGACAGTCCACCACTCCTACAATGAGCAGTTCTTC
CDR3 protein: CASSLTGTVHHSYNEQFF

D gene: TRBD2
J gene: TRBJ2-1
V gene: TRBV7-4
CDR3 length: 18
clone size: -
CDR3 DNA: TGTGCCAGCAGCCCTCCACATCGAAGACTAGCGGGGGACAATGAGCAGTTCTTC
CDR3 protein: CASSPPHRRLAGDNEQFF

D gene: -
J gene: TRBJ2-1
V gene: TRBV11-2
CDR3 length: 14
clone size: -
CDR3 DNA: TGTGCCAGCAGGAAGATTGGGGCGGGGAATGAGCAGTTCTTC
CDR3 protein: CASRKIGAGNEQFF

D gene: -
J gene: TRBJ2-3
V gene: TRBV28
CDR3 length: 14
clone size: -
CDR3 DNA: TGTGCCAGCAGGCCCGGGTGGTCGACAGATACGCAGTATTTT
CDR3 protein: CASRPGWSTDTQYF

D gene: -
J gene: TRBJ1-1
V gene: TRBV28
CDR3 length: 14
clone size: -
CDR3 DNA: TGTGCCAGCATTAAACCAGGGTGGGGGGGCCAGGCTTTCTTT
CDR3 protein: CASIKPGWGGQAFF

D gene: TRBD2
J gene: TRBJ2-1
V gene: TRBV4-1
CDR3 length: 19
clone size: -
CDR3 DNA: TGCGCCAGCAGCCTCTTAGGGACTAGCTCCTCCTTTGGCTACAATGAGCAGTTCTTC
CDR3 protein: CASSLLGTSSSFGYNEQFF

D gene: TRBD2
J gene: TRBJ2-5
V gene: TRBV27
CDR3 length: 16
clone size: -
CDR3 DNA: TGTGCCAGCAGTTACCCAACGACTAGCGACCAAGAGACCCAGTACTTC
CDR3 protein: CASSYPTTSDQETQYF

D gene: -
J gene: TRBJ1-3
V gene: TRBV7-2
CDR3 length: 16
clone size: -
CDR3 DNA: TGTGCCAGCCTGCGAGGACAGATCACCTCTGGAAACACCATATATTTT
CDR3 protein: CASLRGQITSGNTIYF

D gene: TRBD2
J gene: TRBJ2-4
V gene: TRBV20-1
CDR3 length: 15
clone size: -
CDR3 DNA: TGCAGTGTACTAGCGGAGCCGCTAGCCAAAAACATTCAGTACTTC
CDR3 protein: CSVLAEPLAKNIQYF

D gene: -
J gene: TRBJ1-5
V gene: TRBV7-8
CDR3 length: 15
clone size: few
CDR3 DNA: TGTGCCAGCAGCTTAGGTTCGTCTGAGCATCAGCCCCAGCATTTT
CDR3 protein: CASSLGSSEHQPQHF

D gene: TRBD2
J gene: TRBJ2-7
V gene: TRBV19
CDR3 length: 16
clone size: few
CDR3 DNA: TGTGCCAGTAGTACCCCCCCGACTAGCGGGAGCTACGAGCAGTACTTC
CDR3 protein: CASSTPPTSGSYEQYF

D gene: -
J gene: TRBJ1-2
V gene: TRBV12-5
CDR3 length: 13
clone size: -
CDR3 DNA: TGTGCTAGTGGTTCAAAGCGGCATCATGGCTACACCTTC
CDR3 protein: CASGSKRHHGYTF

D gene: -
J gene: TRBJ1-6
V gene: TRBV7-2
CDR3 length: 13
clone size: few
CDR3 DNA: TGTGCCAGCAGCTTAGCCACGAATTCACCCCTCCACTTT
CDR3 protein: CASSLATNSPLHF

D gene: -
J gene: TRBJ2-5
V gene: TRBV11-2
CDR3 length: 15
clone size: few
CDR3 DNA: TGTGCCAGCAGCACCCTAACAGGGGGGGAAGAGACCCAGTACTTC
CDR3 protein: CASSTLTGGEETQYF

D gene: -
J gene: TRBJ2-2
V gene: TRBV7-2
CDR3 length: 14
clone size: many
CDR3 DNA: TGTGCCAGCAGCTTGGTCCAAGGTACCGGGGAGCTGTTTTTT
CDR3 protein: CASSLVQGTGELFF

D gene: -
J gene: TRBJ2-3
V gene: TRBV25-1
CDR3 length: 15
clone size: few
CDR3 DNA: TGTGCCAGCAGTGAATGGTCGGGAGCGGCAGATACGCAGTATTTT
CDR3 protein: CASSEWSGAADTQYF

D gene: TRBD1
J gene: TRBJ2-7
V gene: TRBV18
CDR3 length: 15
clone size: -
CDR3 DNA: TGTGCCAGCTCACCGGGGTCGGGACAGCCCCCTCAGCAGTACTTC
CDR3 protein: CASSPGSGQPPQQYF

D gene: -
J gene: TRBJ1-1
V gene: TRBV7-8
CDR3 length: 15
clone size: many
CDR3 DNA: TGTGCCAGCAGCAAAAGAGGACAGTTGAACACTGAAGCTTTCTTT
CDR3 protein: CASSKRGQLNTEAFF

D gene: TRBD2
J gene: TRBJ2-1
V gene: TRBV7-6
CDR3 length: 17
clone size: many
CDR3 DNA: TGTGCCAGCAGCCCGCGACCGGGACTAGCGGGGCACAATGAGCAGTTCTTC
CDR3 protein: CASSPRPGLAGHNEQFF

D gene: -
J gene: TRBJ1-3
V gene: TRBV10-3
CDR3 length: 15
clone size: -
CDR3 DNA: TGTGCCTCCTTGGGGGCCGGGTCCTCTGGAAACACCATATATTTT
CDR3 protein: CASLGAGSSGNTIYF

D gene: TRBD2
J gene: TRBJ2-3
V gene: TRBV5-4
CDR3 length: 15
clone size: -
CDR3 DNA: TGTGCCAGCAGCAGTAGCGGGAGCCCCACAGATACGCAGTATTTT
CDR3 protein: CASSSSGSPTDTQYF

D gene: -
J gene: TRBJ1-4
V gene: TRBV7-9
CDR3 length: 16
clone size: few
CDR3 DNA: TGTGCCAGCAGCTCAGGACAGCGAGCAACTAATGAAAAACTGTTTTTT
CDR3 protein: CASSSGQRATNEKLFF

D gene: TRBD2
J gene: TRBJ2-1
V gene: TRBV27
CDR3 length: 18
clone size: many
CDR3 DNA: TGTGCCAGCAGTAAGGGATATTTCTCCGGGACTAGCGGTAATGAGCAGTTCTTC
CDR3 protein: CASSKGYFSGTSGNEQFF

D gene: TRBD1
J gene: TRBJ1-1
V gene: TRBV14
CDR3 length: 15
clone size: -
CDR3 DNA: TGTGCCAGCAGCCAAGTGAGGGGGCTGAACACTGAAGCTTTCTTT
CDR3 protein: CASSQVRGLNTEAFF

D gene: TRBD1
J gene: TRBJ2-5
V gene: TRBV7-2
CDR3 length: 13
clone size: many
CDR3 DNA: TGTGCCAGCAGCCGGGACAGGGTAGAGACCCAGTACTTC
CDR3 protein: CASSRDRVETQYF

D gene: -
J gene: TRBJ2-2
V gene: TRBV6-2/TRBV6-3
CDR3 length: 15
clone size: many
CDR3 DNA: TGTGCCAGCAAAAAAATCCGCGGGAACACCGGGGAGCTGTTTTTT
CDR3 protein: CASKKIRGNTGELFF

D gene: -
J gene: TRBJ2-1
V gene: TRBV10-2
CDR3 length: 14
clone size: many
CDR3 DNA: TGCGCCAGCAGCGCATTAACTAGCTCCAATGAGCAGTTCTTC
CDR3 protein: CASSALTSSNEQFF

D gene: -
J gene: TRBJ1-6
V gene: TRBV30
CDR3 length: 14
clone size: many
CDR3 DNA: TGTGCCTGGAGTCTCCTGACAGGTTCTTCACCCCTCCACTTT
CDR3 protein: CAWSLLTGSSPLHF

D gene: -
J gene: TRBJ2-1
V gene: TRBV4-3
CDR3 length: 15
clone size: -
CDR3 DNA: TGCGCCAGCAGCCGATGGACGGACCGAGAGGATGAGCAGTTCTTC
CDR3 protein: CASSRWTDREDEQFF

D gene: -
J gene: TRBJ2-7
V gene: TRBV6-2/TRBV6-3
CDR3 length: 13
clone size: few
CDR3 DNA: TGTGCCAGCAGCAGCGCCGTATCCTACGAGCAGTACTTC
CDR3 protein: CASSSAVSYEQYF

D gene: TRBD2
J gene: TRBJ2-3
V gene: TRBV12-3/TRBV12-4
CDR3 length: 13
clone size: -
CDR3 DNA: TGTGCCAGCAGCCGCGGGAGCTGGGATACGCAGTATTTT
CDR3 protein: CASSRGSWDTQYF